Listed below are T cell receptor beta chains from one sample, sequenced in a study of T-cell memory formation after mild COVID-19. In TCRdb, the 5' RACE reads were re-called with MiXCR into one record per CDR3 protein. The table has fewer than 50,000 distinct CDR3 sequences, roughly 9% seen once. Sequenced input: PBMCs or a T cell subset sorted from them (not recorded which). These receptors were collected from an adult woman who had mild COVID-19 (a few samples of this study predate the infection). Cell type and time point are not known. Both conserved end residues are part of each CDR3. D genes are given only for firm matches. A row's size may be missing; if present it is once, few, many or a size class.

>TRBJ2-1|TRBV12-3/TRBV12-4|many|TRBD2
TGTGCCAGCAGTTTGGGGCTAGCGGGACCCTACAATGAGCAGTTCTTC
CASSLGLAGPYNEQFF
>TRBJ2-2|TRBV5-1|few|.
TGCGCCAGCAGCTTGGGCTCGGTTCACACCGGGGAGCTGTTTTTT
CASSLGSVHTGELFF
>TRBJ1-1|TRBV19|.|TRBD1
TGTGCCAGTACCATATTACAGGGGGCCACTGAAGCTTTCTTT
CASTILQGATEAFF
>TRBJ2-1|TRBV29-1|many|.
TGCAGCGTTTCCTCGGCCTCCTACAATGAGCAGTTCTTC
CSVSSASYNEQFF
>TRBJ2-3|TRBV10-2|few|TRBD2
TGCGCCAGCAGTGAGGTTAGCGGGGGGCCCCCAGATACGCAGTATTTT
CASSEVSGGPPDTQYF
>TRBJ2-7|TRBV7-9|many|.
TGTGCCAGCAGCTATCAGGGGAGCTCCTACGAGCAGTACTTC
CASSYQGSSYEQYF
>TRBJ2-1|TRBV18|.|TRBD2
TGTGCCAGCTCATTGCTAGCGGGGAATGAGCAGTTCTTC
CASSLLAGNEQFF
>TRBJ2-3|TRBV11-3|few|TRBD2
TGTGCCAGCAGCTTAGATTTTGCAGCGGGAGTTTCCACAGATACGCAGTATTTT
CASSLDFAAGVSTDTQYF
>TRBJ2-7|TRBV6-6|many|TRBD1
TGTGCCAGCAGTCCCCAGGACAGGCCCCCCTACGAGCAGTACTTC
CASSPQDRPPYEQYF
>TRBJ2-7|TRBV7-3|many|TRBD2
TGTGCCAGCAGCTTAAGGCGGGGGGGACCCTACGAGCAGTACTTC
CASSLRRGGPYEQYF
>TRBJ1-5|TRBV19|many|.
TGTGCCAGTAGCCAAGACAGGCCGTATAGCAATCAGCCCCAGCATTTT
CASSQDRPYSNQPQHF
>TRBJ2-7|TRBV23-1|.|.
TGCGCCAGCAGTCAATACCGCTCGGAGCAGTACTTC
CASSQYRSEQYF
>TRBJ1-2|TRBV20-1|.|.
TGCAGTGCTAGACAGGGAGCCTATGGCTACACCTTC
CSARQGAYGYTF
>TRBJ2-5|TRBV11-1|few|.
TGTGCCAGCAGCTTTGGGGGGCTACAAGAGACCCAGTACTTC
CASSFGGLQETQYF
>TRBJ2-1|TRBV5-1|many|TRBD2
TGCGCCAGCAGCTTGGCACTAGCGGGAGTCGGAGAGCAGTTCTTC
CASSLALAGVGEQFF
>TRBJ1-5|TRBV4-1|few|.
TGCGCCAGCAGCCCTCGAGGAGGTCAGCCCCAGCATTTT
CASSPRGGQPQHF
>TRBJ1-5|TRBV20-1|many|.
TGCAGTGCTAGACAAGGGTATCAGCCCCAGCATTTT
CSARQGYQPQHF
>TRBJ1-4|TRBV5-1|.|.
TGCGCCAGCAGCTTGACCCTCGGGGAGCCAGGGGCCTCAACTAATGAAAAACTGTTTTTT
CASSLTLGEPGASTNEKLFF
>TRBJ2-2|TRBV7-2|.|.
TGTGCCAGCAGCTTTCATTGGAGAAGGGCCGCGAACACCGGGGAGCTGTTTTTT
CASSFHWRRAANTGELFF
>TRBJ1-4|TRBV29-1|.|TRBD1
TGCAGCGCTTACAGGGGAACTAATGAAAAACTGTTTTTT
CSAYRGTNEKLFF
>TRBJ1-5|TRBV20-1|.|.
TGCAGTGCTAGACCTATGACAGGCCTCAATCAGCCCCAGCATTTT
CSARPMTGLNQPQHF
>TRBJ2-3|TRBV18|.|.
TGTGCCAGCTCAACGGGGGGCACAGATACGCAGTATTTT
CASSTGGTDTQYF
>TRBJ2-1|TRBV5-6|many|.
TGTGCCAGCAGCTCGGATCGGTACAATGAGCAGTTCTTC
CASSSDRYNEQFF
>TRBJ1-4|TRBV4-3|.|.
TGCGCCAGCAGCCGAGCGCTCTCAGCCCCGGGAAAACTGTTTTTT
CASSRALSAPGKLFF
>TRBJ1-1|TRBV19|.|TRBD1
TGTGCCAGCCAAACGACAGGGGTGGCTGAAGCTTTCTTT
CASQTTGVAEAFF
>TRBJ2-5|TRBV5-1|.|.
TGCGCCAGCAGCTTGGAGTACAGAGGAGAGACCCAGTACTTC
CASSLEYRGETQYF